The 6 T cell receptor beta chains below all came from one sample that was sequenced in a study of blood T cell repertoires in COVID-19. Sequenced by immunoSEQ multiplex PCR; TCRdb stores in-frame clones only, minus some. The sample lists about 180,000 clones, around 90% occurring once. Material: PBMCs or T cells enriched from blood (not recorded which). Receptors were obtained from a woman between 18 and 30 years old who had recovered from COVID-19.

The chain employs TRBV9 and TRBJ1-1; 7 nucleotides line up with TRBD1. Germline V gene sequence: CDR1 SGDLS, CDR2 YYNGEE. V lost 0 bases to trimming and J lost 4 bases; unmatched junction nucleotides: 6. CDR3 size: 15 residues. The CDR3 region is CASSVGSGGSTEAFF. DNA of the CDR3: TGTGCCAGCAGCGTAGGATCAGGGGGTAGCACTGAAGCTTTCTTT.

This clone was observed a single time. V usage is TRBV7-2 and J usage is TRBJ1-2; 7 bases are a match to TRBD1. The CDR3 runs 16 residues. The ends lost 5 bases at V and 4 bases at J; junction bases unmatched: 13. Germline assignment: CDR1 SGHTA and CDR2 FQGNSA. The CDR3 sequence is CASSPTLGGTVYGYTF. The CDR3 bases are TGTGCCAGCAGCCCCACCCTCGGCGGGACAGTCTATGGCTACACCTTC.

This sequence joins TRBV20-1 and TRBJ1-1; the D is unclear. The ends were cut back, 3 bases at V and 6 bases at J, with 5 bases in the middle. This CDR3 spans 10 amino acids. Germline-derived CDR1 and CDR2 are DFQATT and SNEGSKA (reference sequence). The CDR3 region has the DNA TGCAGTGCTAGTCTCGCTGAAGCTTTCTTT. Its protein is CSASLAEAFF.

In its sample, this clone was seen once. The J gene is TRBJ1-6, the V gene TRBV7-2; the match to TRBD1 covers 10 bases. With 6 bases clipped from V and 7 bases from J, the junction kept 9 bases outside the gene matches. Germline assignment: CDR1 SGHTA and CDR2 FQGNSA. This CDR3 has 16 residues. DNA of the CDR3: TGTGCCAGCAGTTTAACCGGGGACAGGGGAAATTCACCCCTCCACTTT. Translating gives CASSLTGDRGNSPLHF.

CDR3 coding DNA: TGTGCCAGCAGCCCCCGCGGCGGGGGGGCCCACAATGAGCAGTTCTTC. It encodes CASSPRGGGAHNEQFF. V is TRBV7-6 and J is TRBJ2-1; 9 positions match TRBD2. CDR3 length: 16 amino acids. Germline CDR1 is SGHVS and CDR2 is FNYEAQ. The V gene end was trimmed by 5 bases and the J gene end by 5 bases; junction bases not matched to a gene: 10.

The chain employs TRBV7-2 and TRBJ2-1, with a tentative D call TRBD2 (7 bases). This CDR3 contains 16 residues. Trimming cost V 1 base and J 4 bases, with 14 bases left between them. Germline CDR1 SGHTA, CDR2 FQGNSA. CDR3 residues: CASSLVAGAAYNEQFF. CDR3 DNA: TGTGCCAGCAGCTTAGTGGCGGGGGCCGCTTACAATGAGCAGTTCTTC.